This TCR beta chain was identified in a study of blood T cell repertoires in COVID-19. Study overall: Some COVID-19 samples were acute and others convalescent; all came from the United States, Italy and Spain.

Seattle patients were enrolled during active infection and followed longitudinally. Original analysis: Reference gene primer amplification gave estimated nucleated cell counts. Using immunoSEQ multiplex PCR, the repertoire was profiled, and TCRdb retains in-frame clones only, with some absent. The D gene and trimming were derived from the DNA, and the V and J assignments and clone size from that table. The sample records about 480,000 clones, 80% to 90% being singletons. The V segment lost 1 base and the J segment 4 bases; nucleotides outside the gene matches: 3. CDR1 and CDR2 (germline): MNHNS, SASEGT. The CDR3 is made up of 15 amino acids.

The receptor was isolated from a man aged 18-30 years with COVID-19, enrolled during active disease. This sequence joins TRBV6-1 and TRBJ1-1, with 10 bases fitting TRBD1. The sample comprised peripheral blood. The CDR3, as DNA: TGTGCCAGCAGTGAAGTGGGGACAGGGGCCACTGAAGCTTTCTTT. The encoded protein is CASSEVGTGATEAFF.